One T cell receptor beta chain is described in this entry. Each CDR3 protein gets one entry after TCRdb re-called the reads with MiXCR. The profile shows around 740,000 distinct CDR3 sequences, roughly 36% of them singletons. Trimming pared 3 bases from V and 12 bases from J, leaving 18 bases between. Germline loops: CDR1 MDHEN, CDR2 SYDVKM. The CDR3 is 13 amino acids. This sample is part of a study of T cell repertoires in cytomegalovirus infection. Study as a whole: CMV infection together with matching HLA type was indicated by public TCR beta signatures.

Source material: PBMCs. The V and J genes are TRBV28 and TRBJ2-7; maybe TRBD2 (6 bases). The source of this sequence is a human donor in good health (CMV status not recorded). Some clones in this sample may be carry-over from other donors' samples. CDR3 nucleotide sequence: TGTGCCAGCAGTTTTCCGGGAGAAGAAGTGGGGTACTTC. Protein: CASSFPGEEVGYF.